Included here is one T cell receptor (beta chain) sequence, with context. Its target antigen remains unknown. No clone much larger than this one lies a single base away; base qualities are absent. Libraries were constructed by the immunoSEQ multiplex PCR assay. TCRdb mirrors the immuneACCESS table, restricted to in-frame sequences. Some clones are absent from its copies; in checked studies, under half trace to an unresolved V gene, and the reason for the others is unknown. Here the sample has some 37,000 clones; 65% to 85% occur a single time. Clones ranked in the top ten supply under 2% of the sample. These data come from a study of Siglec-9 on CD8 T cells in melanoma (dated by TCRdb to the late 2010s). The study in broad terms: In this study, researchers looked at how Siglec-9 is expressed on CD8+ T cells and what Siglec-9 does to regulate T cells within the melanoma tumor microenvironment.

Summary of the overall study and its limitations: Siglec-9 was reported to mark and regulate an effector memory CD8+ T-cell subset that appeared to accumulate within melanoma tumors.

The junction shows trimming of 4 bases on V and 15 bases on J, and the gene matches do not reach 7 bases of it. Looking up the germline V gene (reference sequence) yields CDR1 MNHEY and CDR2 SMNVEV. Taken from cysteine to phenylalanine, the CDR3 has 13 residues. Only the CDR3 region is kept as DNA, spanning 39 bases read in frame from base 1. Sequenced material: Siglec-9- CD8+ T cells sorted from blood. The meaning of the sample's cell subset or site label: CD8 T cells lacking Siglec-9. This clonotype originated in a human donor in good health. The chain uses TRBV27 and TRBJ2-1; a stretch of 12 junction bases matches TRBD1. The CDR3 corresponds to CASSSSGQGAPFF. The nucleotides are TGTGCCAGCAGTTCGTCGGGACAGGGGGCGCCGTTCTTC.